This record looks at one TCR beta chain sequence and its context. No antigen is known for it. The naive CD8 subset, CD45RO-negative cells positively selected for CCR7, excluded terminally differentiated effector memory CD45RA+ cells. Adult Caucasians living in Nashville, Tennessee made up all of the donors. The data derive from a study of shared clonotypes between healthy human individuals. Measured with immunoSEQ multiplex PCR; TCRdb has only the in-frame clones, and not every one. The sample yields over 800,000 clones, around 92% seen once. The length of the CDR3 is 14 residues. Germline-derived CDR1 and CDR2 are SGDLS and YYNGEE. V was pared by 5 bases and J by 4 bases, with 12 bases between. Study-wide results and caveats: A generally larger estimated richness was seen in naive subsets than in memory subsets.

This chain links TRBV9 with TRBJ2-2; D is uncertain. This TCR was sampled from a man aged 25 to 40 in good health. Sequences were obtained from naive CD8+ T cells sorted from blood. CDR3 region: CASSLVFSTGELFF. The CDR3, as DNA: TGTGCCAGCAGTCTCGTTTTCAGCACCGGGGAGCTGTTTTTT.